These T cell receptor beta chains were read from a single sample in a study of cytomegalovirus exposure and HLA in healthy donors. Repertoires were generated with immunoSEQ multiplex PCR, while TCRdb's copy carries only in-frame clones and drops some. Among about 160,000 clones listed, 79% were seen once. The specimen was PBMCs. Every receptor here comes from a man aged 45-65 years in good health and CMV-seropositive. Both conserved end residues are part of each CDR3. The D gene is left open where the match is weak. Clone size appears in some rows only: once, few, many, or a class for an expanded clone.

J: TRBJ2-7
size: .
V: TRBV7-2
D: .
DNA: TGTGCCAGCAGCTTAGACAGGGAAGGGTACGAGCAGTACTTC
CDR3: CASSLDREGYEQYF

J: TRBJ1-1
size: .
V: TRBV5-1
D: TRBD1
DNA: TGCGCCAGCAGCCGCACAGGGGGCGTTACTGAAGCCTTCTTT
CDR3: CASSRTGGVTEAFF

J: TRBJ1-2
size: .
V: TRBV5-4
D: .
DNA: TGTGCCAGCAGCCTGAAAGTTGGGGCGGCTGTCTATGGCTACACCTTC
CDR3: CASSLKVGAAVYGYTF

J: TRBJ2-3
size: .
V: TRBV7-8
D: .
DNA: TGTGCCAGCAGCTTAACGGGAGTGCCCACAGATACGCAGTATTTT
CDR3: CASSLTGVPTDTQYF

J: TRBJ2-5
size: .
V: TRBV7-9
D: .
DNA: TGTGCCAGCAGCTCCCGTGAGGAGGAAGAGACCCAGTACTTC
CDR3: CASSSREEEETQYF

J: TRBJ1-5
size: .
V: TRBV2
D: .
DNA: TGTGCCAGCAGTGCTGACAGGAGCCCTTATCAGCCCCAGCATTTT
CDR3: CASSADRSPYQPQHF

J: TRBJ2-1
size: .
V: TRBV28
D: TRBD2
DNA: TGTGCCATTAAGCGGGAGGGCCGCAATGAGCAGTTCTTC
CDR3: CAIKREGRNEQFF

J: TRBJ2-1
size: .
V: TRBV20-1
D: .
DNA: TGCAGTGCTAGACTCAATGAGCAGTTCTTC
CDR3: CSARLNEQFF

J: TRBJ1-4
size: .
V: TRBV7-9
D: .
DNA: TGTGCCAGCAGTAGGGGGTCTGGTGAAAAACTGTTTTTT
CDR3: CASSRGSGEKLFF

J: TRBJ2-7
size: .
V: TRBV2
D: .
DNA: TGTGCCAGCAGTGAAGTAGAGGATTTGGCGCCTCAAGTCTTC
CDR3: CASSEVEDLAPQVF

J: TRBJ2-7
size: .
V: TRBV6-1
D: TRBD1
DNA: TGTGCCAGCAGTGAATGGGACAGTGCCTACGAGCAGTACTTC
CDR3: CASSEWDSAYEQYF

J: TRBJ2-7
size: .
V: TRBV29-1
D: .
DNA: TGCAGCGTGGCCGAGGGGGTCAGGGAGCAGTACTTC
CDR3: CSVAEGVREQYF

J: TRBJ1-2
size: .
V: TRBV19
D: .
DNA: TGTGCCAGTAGTACCAGGTCCGCAGGTCGCTATGGCTACACCTTC
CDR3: CASSTRSAGRYGYTF

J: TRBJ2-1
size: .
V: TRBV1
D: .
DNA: TGCACCAGCAGCCCGCGGCGGCAGGGTGTTTTTTACAATGAGCAGTTCTTC
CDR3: CTSSPRRQGVFYNEQFF

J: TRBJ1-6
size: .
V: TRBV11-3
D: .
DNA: TGTGCCAGCAGCTGGCCCTTCACAGGGAAAAGCTCCTATAATTCACCCCTCCACTTT
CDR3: CASSWPFTGKSSYNSPLHF

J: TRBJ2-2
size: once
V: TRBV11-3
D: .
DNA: TGTGCCAGCAGCCGAGACGGCGGCACCGGGGAGCTGTTTTTT
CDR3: CASSRDGGTGELFF

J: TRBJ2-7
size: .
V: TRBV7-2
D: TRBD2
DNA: TGTGCCAGCAGCCTATGGGGAGCGGGAGGGCCTCAATACGAGCAGTACTTC
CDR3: CASSLWGAGGPQYEQYF

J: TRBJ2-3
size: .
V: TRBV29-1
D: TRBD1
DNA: TGCAGCGTTGATGGGACAGGGGAAGCAGATACGCAGTATTTT
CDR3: CSVDGTGEADTQYF

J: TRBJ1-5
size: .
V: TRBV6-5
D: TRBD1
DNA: TGTGCCAGCAGTTACACAGGGGGCCAGCCCCAGCATTTT
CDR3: CASSYTGGQPQHF

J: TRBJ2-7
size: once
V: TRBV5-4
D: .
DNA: TGTGCCAGCAGCTTGGACTACGAGCAGTACTTC
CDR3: CASSLDYEQYF

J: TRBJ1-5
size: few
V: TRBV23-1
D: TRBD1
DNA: TGCGCCAGCAGTCAAAGACCCAGGGGGCGAAACATCAAGGGGAGCAATCAGCCCCAGCATTTT
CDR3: CASSQRPRGRNIKGSNQPQHF

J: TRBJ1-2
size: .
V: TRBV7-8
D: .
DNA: TGTGCCAGCAGCTTTGACAGTAACACGGGCTACACCTTC
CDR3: CASSFDSNTGYTF

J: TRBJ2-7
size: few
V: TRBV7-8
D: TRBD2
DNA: TGTGCCAGCAGGGGGGGAGGGACGACCTACGAGCAGTACTTC
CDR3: CASRGGGTTYEQYF

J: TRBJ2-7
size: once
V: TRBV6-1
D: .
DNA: TGTGCCAGCAGTAACCAAGGGAGTGCCTACGAGCAGTACTTC
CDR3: CASSNQGSAYEQYF

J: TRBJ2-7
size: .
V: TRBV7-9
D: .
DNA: TGTTCCAGCAGCCTGGACAGCTACGAGCAGTACTTC
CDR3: CSSSLDSYEQYF

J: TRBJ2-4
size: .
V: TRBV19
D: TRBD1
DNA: TGTGCCAGTAGTATACGGCAGGGGGCGGGAGCCAAAAACATTCAGTACTTC
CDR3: CASSIRQGAGAKNIQYF

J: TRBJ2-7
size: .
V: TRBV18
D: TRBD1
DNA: TGTGCCAGCTCACCTTTCGAGACAGGGACCTACGAGCAGTACTTC
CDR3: CASSPFETGTYEQYF

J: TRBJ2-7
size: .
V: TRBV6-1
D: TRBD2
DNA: TGTGCCAGCAGTGAGGGACTAGCGGGAGTCTACGAGCAGTACTTC
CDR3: CASSEGLAGVYEQYF

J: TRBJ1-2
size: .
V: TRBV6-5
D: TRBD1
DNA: TGTGCCAGCAGTTCTCCGGGACAGGGAGTTGGCTACACCTTC
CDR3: CASSSPGQGVGYTF

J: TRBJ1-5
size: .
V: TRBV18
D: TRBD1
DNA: TGTGCCAGCTCTCGAGGACAGGGAGGGGGCAATCAGCCCCAGCATTTT
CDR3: CASSRGQGGGNQPQHF

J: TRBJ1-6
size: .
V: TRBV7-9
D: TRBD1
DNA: TGTGCCAGCAGCCAGGGACAGGGAAGAGGCGGATCACCCCTCCACTTT
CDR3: CASSQGQGRGGSPLHF

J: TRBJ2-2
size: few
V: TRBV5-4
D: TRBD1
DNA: TGTGCCAGCAGCTTAGCTGGACAGGGTATCTCCGGGGAGCTGTTTTTT
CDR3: CASSLAGQGISGELFF

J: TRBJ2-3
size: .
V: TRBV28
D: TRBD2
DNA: TGTGCCAGCAGTTTATTGGCGGGAGGAGGCACAGATACGCAGTATTTT
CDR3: CASSLLAGGGTDTQYF

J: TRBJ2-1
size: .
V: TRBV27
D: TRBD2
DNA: TGTGCCAGCAGCCCTTATCGGGAGGGGTACAATGAGCAGTTCTTC
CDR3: CASSPYREGYNEQFF

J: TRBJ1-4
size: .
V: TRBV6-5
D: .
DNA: TGTGCCAGCAGTTACTCACAACAGGGAGACGGAAAACTGTTTTTT
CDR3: CASSYSQQGDGKLFF

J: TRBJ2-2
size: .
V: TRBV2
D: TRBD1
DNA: TGTGCCAGCAGTGACACAGGGGGCAGTACCGGGGAGCTGTTTTTT
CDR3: CASSDTGGSTGELFF

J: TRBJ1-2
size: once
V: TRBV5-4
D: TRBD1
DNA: TGTGCCAGCAGCCCGGGACCTAGGACAGGGGTCTCGGGGTATGGCTACACCTTC
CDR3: CASSPGPRTGVSGYGYTF

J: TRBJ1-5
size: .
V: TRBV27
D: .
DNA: TGTGCCAGCAGTTTATCCTCGGGCAATCAGCCCCAGCATTTT
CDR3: CASSLSSGNQPQHF

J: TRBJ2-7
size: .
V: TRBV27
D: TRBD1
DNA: TGTGCCAGCGCTCCCGGACAGGGGTTCTACGAGCAGTACTTC
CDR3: CASAPGQGFYEQYF

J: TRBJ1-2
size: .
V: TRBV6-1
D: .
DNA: TGTGCCAGCAGTGCAGGGCCCGACTATGGCTACACCTTC
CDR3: CASSAGPDYGYTF

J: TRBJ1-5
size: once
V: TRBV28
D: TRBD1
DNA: TGTGCCAGCAGTCCGGGACAGGGGAATCAGCCCCAGCATTTT
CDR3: CASSPGQGNQPQHF

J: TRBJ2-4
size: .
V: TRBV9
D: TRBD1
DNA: TGTGCCAGCAGCCCTACAGGGGGCCACAAAAACATTCAGTACTTC
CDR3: CASSPTGGHKNIQYF

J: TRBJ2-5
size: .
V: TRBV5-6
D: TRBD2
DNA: TGTGCCAGCAGCTTGGGGCCCTCGGGAGGAGAGACCCAGTACTTC
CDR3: CASSLGPSGGETQYF